This passage covers 30 T cell receptor beta chains from one sample sequenced in a study of T cell repertoires in cytomegalovirus infection. TCRdb independently ran MiXCR on the reads; one entry per CDR3 protein. The repertoire consists of about 740,000 distinct CDR3 sequences, with about a third occurring once and the leading ten covering roughly 2.8%. The sequenced sample was PBMCs. The receptor source for this set is a human donor in good health (CMV status not recorded). Some clones in this sample may be carry-over from other donors' samples.

The genes are TRBV5-5 and TRBJ2-3, with D tentatively TRBD2 (6 bases). This CDR3 comprises 12 residues. V lost 5 bases and J 9 bases, leaving 13 bases between the germline ends. CDR1 is SGHKS and CDR2 is YYEKEE in the germline V gene (reference sequence). The CDR3 DNA sequence: TGTGCCAGCAGAATACCCCGGGGGACGCAGTATTTT. Residues: CASRIPRGTQYF.

This clonotype was picked up many times. V usage is TRBV7-2 and J usage is TRBJ2-1; 8 bases match TRBD2. The ends lost 3 bases at V and 5 bases at J; junction bases unmatched: 9. The CDR3 covers 16 residues. Germline V gene data show CDR1 as SGHTA and CDR2 as FQGNSA. The CDR3, as DNA: TGTGCCAGCAGCTTCCTTAGCGGGAAGGCCAACAATGAGCAGTTCTTC. Protein: CASSFLSGKANNEQFF.

This sequence joins TRBV7-9 and TRBJ2-7; the D gene could be TRBD1 or TRBD2 (5 bases each). Germline CDR1 and CDR2: SEHNR and FQNEAQ (reference sequence). The CDR3 runs to 16 residues. The V gene lost 1 base and the J gene lost 6 bases, with 19 bases spanning the gap. The CDR3 nucleotides are TGTGCCAGCAGCTTAGGACTACTTCGGGACCGCCGCGAGCAGTACTTC. Encoded protein: CASSLGLLRDRREQYF.

This clonotype appeared many times. CDR3 nucleotide sequence: TGTGCCAGCAAGGGGGTAGCCTTGTCGGAGACCCAGTACTTC. The encoded protein is CASKGVALSETQYF. The chain employs TRBV7-8 and TRBJ2-5; D possibly corresponds to TRBD1 (6 bases). The germline V gene has CDR1 SGHVS and CDR2 FQNEAQ. The CDR3 runs 14 residues. V shed 7 bases and J shed 5 bases, with 17 bases lying between them.

The chain joins TRBV6-6 to TRBJ2-3; 14 positions match TRBD2. The V segment lost 2 bases and the J segment 5 bases; nucleotides outside the gene matches: 6. Per germline, CDR1 MNHNY and CDR2 SVGAGI (reference sequence). The length of the CDR3 is 17 residues. CDR3 DNA sequence: TGTGCCAGCAGTTACGCGGGACTAGCGGGAGTGGTAGATACGCAGTATTTT. It encodes CASSYAGLAGVVDTQYF.

This clonotype was seen only a few times. The rearrangement links TRBV7-9 to TRBJ1-6, with D uncertain. V lost 2 bases to trimming and J lost 10 bases, with 6 bases between them. CDR1 and CDR2 (germline): SEHNR, FQNEAQ (reference sequence). The CDR3 is made up of 12 amino acids. This CDR3 is CASSLIQSPLHF. The CDR3 nucleotides read TGTGCCAGCAGCTTAATTCAATCACCCCTCCACTTT.

This clonotype was detected only a few times. The V and J genes are TRBV7-2 and TRBJ1-2; D unclear. There are 12 residues in the CDR3. Trimming stripped 2 bases from V and 8 bases from J, with 9 bases between. Germline V gene sequence: CDR1 SGHTA, CDR2 FQGNSA. Written as DNA, the CDR3 is TGTGCCAGCAGCTTATTGCCAAGGGGCTACACCTTC. Amino acids: CASSLLPRGYTF.

This clonotype was recorded a few times. This chain links TRBV12-3 or TRBV12-4 with TRBJ1-5; unclear D gene. The CDR3 totals 16 residues. V shed 2 bases and J shed 0 bases, with 11 bases lying between them. This CDR3 is CASSLTGTYSNQPQHF. The CDR3 DNA is TGTGCCAGCAGTTTAACGGGCACCTATAGCAATCAGCCCCAGCATTTT.

This clonotype has a handful of counts. The J gene is TRBJ2-2, the V gene TRBV11-2, with 10 bases aligning to TRBD2. The CDR3 spans 16 residues. From germline, CDR1 is SGHAT and CDR2 FQNNGV. V lost 5 bases to trimming and J lost 3 bases; unmatched junction nucleotides: 6. The CDR3 loop reads CASSVSGGADTGELFF. CDR3 in DNA: TGTGCCAGCAGCGTAAGCGGGGGGGCCGACACCGGGGAGCTGTTTTTT.

This clonotype was seen a few times. The chain recombines TRBV7-2 with TRBJ2-2, with no clear D. Germline CDR1 and CDR2: SGHTA and FQGNSA. The CDR3 is made up of 12 amino acids. V was shortened by 5 bases and J by 8 bases, with 9 bases between the two germline ends. The CDR3 coding sequence is TGTGCCAGCAGCCCCATTTCTGGGGAGCTGTTTTTT. It codes for CASSPISGELFF. Variable domain in full (rest from reference TRBV7-2 and TRBJ2-2): GAGVSQSPSNKVTEKGKDVELRCDPISGHTALYWYRQSLGQGLEFLIYFQGNSAPDKSGLPSDRFSAERTGGSVSTLTIQRTQQEDSAVYLCASSPISGELFFGEGSRLTVL.

This clonotype was detected only once. The V call is TRBV28, the J call TRBJ1-1; D gene unclear. The CDR3 extends over 17 amino acids. Trimming left V 2 bases short and J 10 bases short, with 26 bases between. From germline, CDR1 is MDHEN and CDR2 SYDVKM. CDR3 sequence: CASSLRAGWRTAEGAFF. The CDR3 DNA is TGTGCCAGCAGTTTAAGGGCTGGTTGGAGGACCGCGGAGGGAGCTTTCTTT.

V and J are TRBV20-1 and TRBJ2-3; possibly TRBD1 or TRBD2 for D (5 bases each). The CDR3 is 14 amino acids. Looked up from germline, CDR1 is DFQATT and CDR2 is SNEGSKA (reference sequence). V dropped 2 bases and J dropped 0 bases, with 9 bases sitting between them. As DNA, the CDR3 is TGCAGTGCTAGAAGGGACCGTAGCACAGATACGCAGTATTTT. It encodes CSARRDRSTDTQYF.

This clonotype came up many times. This sequence joins TRBV7-2 and TRBJ2-7, with 7 bases identical to TRBD2. The CDR3 has 15 residues. The J segment lost 1 base and the V segment lost 5 bases, leaving 8 bases of the junction unmatched. Germline CDR1 SGHTA, CDR2 FQGNSA. CDR3: CASSPLGGGSYEQYF. The CDR3 DNA sequence: TGTGCCAGCAGCCCGCTCGGGGGAGGGTCCTACGAGCAGTACTTC.

V is TRBV14 and J is TRBJ1-1; D uncertain. Germline lookup yields CDR1 SGHDN and CDR2 FVKESK. Trimming left V 5 bases short and J 1 base short, with 11 bases between. CDR3 length: 14 residues. The CDR3 protein is CASSERTENTEAFF. DNA of the CDR3: TGTGCCAGCAGCGAGCGGACGGAGAACACTGAAGCTTTCTTT. Combining the CDR3 with reference TRBV14 and TRBJ1-1 gives the whole variable domain EAGVTQFPSHSVIEKGQTVTLRCDPISGHDNLYWYRRVMGKEIKFLLHFVKESKQDESGMPNNRFLAERTGGTYSTLKVQPAELEDSGVYFCASSERTENTEAFFGQGTRLTVV.

This clonotype has just one count. The genes are TRBV11-2 and TRBJ2-3; the D is unclear. CDR1 is SGHAT and CDR2 is FQNNGV in the germline V gene. The CDR3 is made up of 14 amino acids. V lost 5 bases to trimming and J lost 2 bases, with 11 bases between them. The CDR3 sequence is CASSTDGSTDTQYF. The CDR3 DNA reads as TGTGCCAGCAGCACGGACGGCTCCACAGATACGCAGTATTTT.

This clonotype was seen a handful of times. V is TRBV18 and J is TRBJ2-1; the D gene is possibly TRBD1 (6 bases). Per germline, CDR1 KGHSH and CDR2 LQKENI. The CDR3 is 13 amino acids. Trimming took 2 bases from V and 10 from J, leaving 12 bases between them. CDR3: CASSPDSGTEQFF. DNA of the CDR3: TGTGCCAGCTCACCAGACTCCGGGACAGAGCAGTTCTTC.

A few counts support this clonotype. This chain connects TRBV12-3 or TRBV12-4 to TRBJ2-7, with D tentatively TRBD1 (6 bases). V lost 6 bases, J lost 5 bases, and 17 bases lay in between. CDR3 size: 14 residues. For the CDR3, the DNA is TGTGCCAGCAGCCCCCAGGGGTCCGTCCACGAGCAGTACTTC. Translation: CASSPQGSVHEQYF.

This chain uses TRBV30 with TRBJ2-1; maybe TRBD1 (5 bases). The germline V gene encodes CDR1 GTSNPN and CDR2 SVGIG (reference sequence). The germline V and J ends were trimmed by 3 bases and 2 bases, with 14 bases remaining between them. This CDR3 region has 15 residues. The CDR3 sequence: CAWRHQGGPYNEQFF. The CDR3 DNA is TGTGCCTGGAGACACCAGGGTGGCCCCTACAATGAGCAGTTCTTC. The full variable domain, its missing parts supplied by reference TRBV30 and TRBJ2-1, is SQTIHQWPATLVQPVGSPLSLECTVEGTSNPNLYWYRQAAGRGLQLLFYSVGIGQISSEVPQNLSASRPQDRQFILSSKKLLLSDSGFYLCAWRHQGGPYNEQFFGPGTRLTVL.

This clonotype was observed many times. The chain combines TRBV7-8 with TRBJ1-5, with a possible D match to TRBD1 (6 bases). CDR1 and CDR2 from the germline V gene are SGHVS and FQNEAQ. Trimming removed 0 bases at V and 4 bases at J, with 16 bases between. The CDR3 is 17 residues long. CDR3 in amino acids: CASSLAARGLGNQPQHF. In DNA form, the CDR3 reads TGTGCCAGCAGCTTAGCGGCCAGGGGTTTGGGTAATCAGCCCCAGCATTTT.

The V gene is TRBV7-2, the J gene TRBJ2-5; D is uncertain. The V and J ends lost 1 base and 2 bases respectively, with 11 bases between them. Germline CDR1 is SGHTA and CDR2 is FQGNSA. The CDR3 length is 15 residues. This CDR3 reads CASSLGARKQETQYF. CDR3 coding DNA: TGTGCCAGCAGCTTAGGGGCACGGAAACAAGAGACCCAGTACTTC.

This clonotype was seen a handful of times. The J gene is TRBJ1-1, the V gene TRBV6-5, with D unresolved. V gave up 5 bases and J gave up 3 bases, with 10 bases separating them. The V gene's germline CDR1 is MNHEY and CDR2 SVGAGI. The CDR3 loop spans 13 amino acids. The CDR3: CASSPLDDTEAFF. The CDR3 DNA sequence: TGTGCCAGCAGTCCCCTTGATGACACTGAAGCTTTCTTT.

In this sample, this clonotype turned up a few times. The V and J genes are TRBV7-3 and TRBJ2-1, with D hard to call. CDR1 and CDR2 from the germline V gene are SGHTA and FQGTGA. V lost 0 bases and J 6 bases, leaving 12 bases between the germline ends. This CDR3 spans 15 amino acids. This CDR3 is CASSLTRTSPNEQFF. CDR3 in DNA: TGTGCCAGCAGCTTAACCAGGACCAGTCCCAATGAGCAGTTCTTC.

This clonotype was seen repeatedly, ten times or more. The chain links TRBV28 to TRBJ2-1; 9 bases align to TRBD2. The V and J ends lost 6 bases and 9 bases, in that order; junction bases with no gene match: 18. From germline, CDR1 is MDHEN and CDR2 SYDVKM. This CDR3 has 17 residues. CDR3 coding DNA: TGTGCCAGCAGCCCCCTTAGCTTAGCGGGAGACCCCCCTGAGCAGTTCTTC. Residues: CASSPLSLAGDPPEQFF.

This clonotype was counted only a few times. This rearrangement joins TRBV11-2 to TRBJ1-2; tentative D call: TRBD1 (6 bases). Germline V CDR1 and CDR2: SGHAT, FQNNGV. V lost 5 bases, J lost 1 base, and 14 bases lay in between. The CDR3 contains 15 residues. Here the CDR3 reads CASSARGGGNYGYTF. Written as DNA, the CDR3 is TGTGCCAGCAGCGCCCGAGGGGGGGGTAACTATGGCTACACCTTC.

This chain joins TRBV12-3 or TRBV12-4 and TRBJ1-1, with D possibly being TRBD1 (5 bases). With 1 base removed from V and 8 bases from J, the gap between germline ends came to 14 bases. This CDR3 region has 14 residues. CDR3 sequence (DNA): TGTGCCAGCAGTTTAGAGGGGATCGGGGCGGAAGCTTTCTTT. This codes for CASSLEGIGAEAFF.

Only one count was recorded for this clonotype. The chain joins TRBV12-3 or TRBV12-4 to TRBJ2-7, with 7 bases aligning to TRBD2. CDR3 size: 14 residues. The V gene end was trimmed by 5 bases and the J gene end by 1 base; junction bases not matched to a gene: 5. CDR3 nucleotides: TGTGCCAGCAGTATTTCTAGCGGATCCTACGAGCAGTACTTC. Amino acids: CASSISSGSYEQYF.

The chain couples TRBV6-2 or TRBV6-3 to TRBJ2-7, with unresolved D. The CDR3 contains 13 residues. V was clipped by 8 bases and J by 5 bases, with 16 bases between them. Looked up from germline, CDR1 is MNHEY and CDR2 is SVGEGT. CDR3 nucleotides: TGTGCCAGCGGATTACGATTCAGCGACGAGCAGTACTTC. Encoded protein: CASGLRFSDEQYF.

V and J are TRBV4-1 and TRBJ1-2; TRBD1 might be the D (6 bases). The CDR3 sequence is 14 residues long. Germline V lookup: CDR1 MGHRA, CDR2 YSYEKL. V was pared by 0 bases and J by 7 bases, with 12 bases between. This CDR3 reads CASSQESTGFGYTF. The DNA for the CDR3 is TGCGCCAGCAGCCAAGAGTCTACAGGGTTTGGCTACACCTTC.

CDR3 region: CASSQDLGQHFWNTGELFF. The CDR3 DNA reads as TGCGCCAGCAGCCAAGATCTGGGACAGCACTTCTGGAACACCGGGGAGCTGTTTTTT. The chain has TRBV4-1 and TRBJ2-2; 7 positions match TRBD1. The CDR3 sequence is 19 residues long. J was trimmed by 1 base and V by 0 bases; bases with no gene match: 11. The germline V gene encodes CDR1 MGHRA and CDR2 YSYEKL.

This chain uses TRBV10-3 with TRBJ2-7; 9 bases align to TRBD2. V lost 2 bases to trimming and J lost 6 bases; unmatched junction nucleotides: 8. This CDR3 contains 15 residues. Germline V gives CDR1 ENHRY, CDR2 SYGVKD. CDR3 loop: CAISEQRAGGSEQYF. The CDR3 DNA is TGTGCCATCAGTGAGCAGCGAGCGGGAGGCAGCGAGCAGTACTTC.